This is a list of T cell receptor beta chains from one sample in a study of monozygotic twins with inflammatory bowel disease. With the 5' RACE reads reprocessed, TCRdb shows one record per CDR3 protein and no DNA. This sample's table has some 170,000 distinct CDR3 sequences. Input material: blood. All receptors derive from a human donor with ulcerative colitis or Crohn's disease, or a healthy co-twin of an affected twin (not recorded which). The CDR3 runs from the conserved cysteine through the conserved F or W.

j_call v_call cdr3_aa
TRBJ2-5 TRBV30 CAWSRNRGSETQYF
TRBJ2-2 TRBV7-8 CASRRMEKTGELFF
TRBJ2-7 TRBV7-8 CASSLTLALYEQYF
TRBJ1-5 TRBV18 CASSLYAQGGSNQPQHF
TRBJ2-1 TRBV6-5 CASSYSGLSNEQFF
TRBJ2-1 TRBV6-5 CASSYAGLAGAGSYNEQFF
TRBJ2-4 TRBV18 CASSQDLSPNIQYF
TRBJ2-1 TRBV6-1 CASSPGRTGFPGTYNEQFF
TRBJ2-1 TRBV11-1 CASSSEGSWGLAGGLYNEQFF
TRBJ2-1 TRBV6-2/TRBV6-3 CASSYLSVSEQFF
TRBJ2-3 TRBV7-8 CASSGTGYTDTQYF
TRBJ2-3 TRBV6-2/TRBV6-3 CASSYSATTSTDTQYF
TRBJ1-1 TRBV3-1 CASSQGGGAKATEAFF
TRBJ1-1 TRBV5-1 CASSPEGQGAYRNTEAFF
TRBJ2-7 TRBV5-4 CASSPSRASGTYEQYF
TRBJ2-7 TRBV20-1 CSASFTSGRPYEQYF
TRBJ1-5 TRBV15 CATSRDFGTGTNNQPQHF
TRBJ2-7 TRBV12-3/TRBV12-4 CASTGQGVVGSYEQYF
TRBJ2-7 TRBV5-1 CASSFGLPRLEQYF
TRBJ2-2 TRBV12-3/TRBV12-4 CASSRLAGGFTGELFF
TRBJ1-1 TRBV10-3 CAISDITGLYTEAFF
TRBJ1-1 TRBV20-1 CSARYRDTEAFF
TRBJ2-6 TRBV5-6 CASSLAEGGRSGANVLTF
TRBJ2-1 TRBV7-3 CASSFTGPFDDEQFF
TRBJ2-1 TRBV27 CASSLRNSYNEQFF
TRBJ2-7 TRBV6-1 CASIGTSGFSEQYF
TRBJ1-2 TRBV29-1 CSVGYSNYGYTF
TRBJ2-1 TRBV5-1 CASSLPRTGGERGEQFF
TRBJ2-7 TRBV6-2/TRBV6-3 CASNGAVSGGSYEQYF
TRBJ2-7 TRBV28 CASTPTLGAAYEQYF
TRBJ2-7 TRBV10-3 CAISGGSGYEQYF
TRBJ2-7 TRBV12-3/TRBV12-4 CASSLTQGEQYF
TRBJ1-6 TRBV27 CASSLSPGQGHSPLHF
TRBJ2-7 TRBV9 CASSARAAGSYEQYF
TRBJ1-3 TRBV29-1 CSVEGWAGNTIYF
TRBJ2-7 TRBV30 CAWGTGLRYEQYF
TRBJ1-1 TRBV2 CASISRATNTEAFF
TRBJ2-1 TRBV2 CASTPRGKAGDEQFF
TRBJ1-4 TRBV11-2 CASSLSRRQGLSEKLFF
TRBJ2-1 TRBV11-2 CASSPGRERTNEQFF
TRBJ1-6 TRBV28 CASSSLSTWSEDYSPLHF
TRBJ2-3 TRBV10-3 CAIRYADTQYF
TRBJ2-1 TRBV20-1 CSAAKGGGSNEQFF
TRBJ2-1 TRBV5-4 CASSRGVSPSYNEQFF